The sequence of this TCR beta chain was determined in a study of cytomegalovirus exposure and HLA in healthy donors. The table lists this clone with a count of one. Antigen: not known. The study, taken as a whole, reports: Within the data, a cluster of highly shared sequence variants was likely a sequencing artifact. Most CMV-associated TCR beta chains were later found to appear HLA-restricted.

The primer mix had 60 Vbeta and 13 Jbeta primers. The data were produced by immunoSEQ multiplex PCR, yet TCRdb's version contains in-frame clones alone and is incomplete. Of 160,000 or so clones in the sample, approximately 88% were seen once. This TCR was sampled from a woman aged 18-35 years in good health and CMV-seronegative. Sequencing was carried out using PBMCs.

The CDR3 coding sequence is TGTGCCAGCTCTATATCTAGCAATCAGCCCCAGCATTTT. Its protein product is CASSISSNQPQHF. This chain links TRBV6-6 with TRBJ1-5; D gene uncertain. The CDR3 contains 13 residues. Germline V CDR1 and CDR2: MNHNY, SVGAGI (reference sequence). V was trimmed by 8 bases and J by 0 bases, leaving 8 bases between them.